Sequencing of this T cell receptor beta chain was carried out in a study of cytomegalovirus exposure and HLA in healthy donors. CDR3 length: 16 residues. Germline lookup yields CDR1 MRHNA and CDR2 SNTAGT. V trimming: 0 bases; J trimming: 3 bases; junction bases outside the gene matches: 4. Study results and limitations: A few of the chains that were CMV-associated were confirmed in vitro to be specific for CMV antigens.

To note about this clone: Its cognate antigen is unknown.

Clones were read by immunoSEQ multiplex PCR, and TCRdb kept only the in-frame ones, dropping some. The sample carries 45,000 to 70,000 clones, over 85% recorded once. This chain uses TRBV6-4 with TRBJ2-3; 9 positions match TRBD1. The clonotype originates from a man aged 18 to 35 in good health and CMV-seronegative. Sequences were obtained from PBMCs. The CDR3 region is CASSDSKGQGTDTQYF. DNA for the CDR3: TGTGCCAGCAGTGACTCGAAAGGACAGGGGACAGATACGCAGTATTTT.